A single sample is the source of the 25 T cell receptor beta chains below, sequenced in a study of T cells in Graves' hyperthyroidism and ophthalmopathy. Template material for amplifying TCR beta CDR3 regions consisted of RNA transcripts. TCR CDR3 regions were first amplified by RT-PCR with HTBI primers. TCRdb reprocessed the multiplex PCR reads with MiXCR, giving one entry per CDR3 protein. Of roughly 700,000 distinct CDR3 sequences in the sample, 15% to 20% are singletons; the top ten hold roughly a sixth. Sequenced sample: blood. The receptors derive from a man aged 50-60 years with Graves' hyperthyroidism.

This clonotype was found many times. The chain uses TRBV3-1 and TRBJ2-7; perhaps TRBD1 as D (6 bases). Germline V CDR1 and CDR2: LGHDT, YNNKEL (reference sequence). This CDR3 contains 14 residues. V lost 5 bases and J lost 5, with 16 bases in between. The CDR3 loop is CASSAGTTFDEQYF. The DNA of the CDR3 is TGTGCCAGCAGCGCCGGGACAACATTCGACGAGCAGTACTTC.

This clonotype showed up just a few times. The rearrangement joins TRBV28 to TRBJ2-5; D is undetermined. V lost 4 bases and J 5 bases, leaving 14 bases between the germline ends. This CDR3 region has 14 residues. Germline CDR1 is MDHEN and CDR2 is SYDVKM. The CDR3 DNA reads TGTGCCAGCAGTTCCTCGACACCTCTGGAGACCCAGTACTTC. This codes for CASSSSTPLETQYF.

Only a few counts were recorded for this clonotype. The rearrangement links TRBV6-1 to TRBJ2-7; TRBD1 aligns across 7 bases. The V and J ends lost 7 bases and 0 bases, in that order; junction bases with no gene match: 6. In germline, CDR1 is MNHNS, CDR2 SASEGT. The CDR3 is made up of 14 amino acids. CDR3 protein: CASTWTGSSYEQYF. The CDR3 region has the DNA TGTGCCAGCACCTGGACAGGAAGCTCCTACGAGCAGTACTTC.

To note about this clonotype: Since a much larger clone is just one base distant, this may be a read error. The chain uses TRBV28 and TRBJ2-7; 7 bases match TRBD1. The junction had 11 bases not matched to a gene; V was cut back by 6 bases and J by 0 bases. The CDR3 sequence is 16 residues long. Per the germline V gene, CDR1 is MDHEN and CDR2 is SYDVKM. DNA of the CDR3: TGTGCCAGCAGCCCGATTAAGGGGGCGAGCTCCTACGAGCAGTACTTC. It is translated as CASSPIKGASSYEQYF.

This clonotype was detected only a few times. The chain joins TRBV27 to TRBJ2-1; perhaps D is TRBD1 or TRBD2 (5 bases each). The length of the CDR3 is 15 residues. V lost 4 bases to trimming and J lost 12 bases, with 22 bases between them. CDR1 and CDR2 from the germline V gene are MNHEY and SMNVEV (reference sequence). DNA for the CDR3: TGTGCCAGCAGTTCACCAGCCGGGACGCTCCGCGGGCAGTTCTTC. Protein: CASSSPAGTLRGQFF.

This clonotype was seen ten or more times. V usage is TRBV18 and J usage is TRBJ2-5; D is undetermined. This CDR3 spans 15 amino acids. Trimming took off 3 bases at V and 5 bases at J, with 16 bases between the two ends. Germline CDR1 reads KGHSH; CDR2 reads LQKENI. This CDR3 reads CASSPPMGTGETQYF. DNA of the CDR3: TGTGCCAGCTCACCGCCCATGGGAACCGGGGAGACCCAGTACTTC. Full variable domain (remainder filled in from reference TRBV18 and TRBJ2-5): NAGVMQNPRHLVRRRGQEARLRCSPMKGHSHVYWYRQLPEEGLKFMVYLQKENIIDESGMPKERFSAEFPKEGPSILRIQQVVRGDSAAYFCASSPPMGTGETQYFGPGTRLLVL.

This clonotype was detected ten times or more. This sequence joins TRBV10-2 and TRBJ1-2; no definite D call. This CDR3 region has 13 residues. Germline lookup yields CDR1 WSHSY and CDR2 SAAADI. V was pared by 6 bases and J by 0 bases, with 8 bases between. For the CDR3, the DNA is TGCGCCAGCAGCACGGCTTCTAACTATGGCTACACCTTC. Encoded protein: CASSTASNYGYTF.

The CDR3 DNA reads as TGTGCCAGCGGGACGGACAGGGGATTCAATGAGCAGTTCTTC. The encoded protein is CASGTDRGFNEQFF. V gene TRBV27 combines with J gene TRBJ2-1; 9 bases align to TRBD1. The CDR3 sequence is 14 residues long. Germline values: CDR1 MNHEY, CDR2 SMNVEV (reference sequence). The V segment lost 8 bases and the J segment 6 bases; nucleotides outside the gene matches: 8.

This clonotype was found many times. CDR3 in amino acids: CAISQKDRVADTQYF. For the CDR3, the DNA is TGTGCCATCAGTCAAAAGGACAGGGTGGCAGATACGCAGTATTTT. The chain is built from TRBV10-3 and TRBJ2-3, with TRBD1 matching 8 bases. This CDR3 has 15 residues. Losses at the gene ends were 5 bases for V and 4 bases for J; bases not matched to a gene: 8. CDR1 and CDR2 from the germline V gene are ENHRY and SYGVKD.

This clonotype was recorded many times. The chain recombines TRBV20-1 with TRBJ2-7; 8 bases map to TRBD2. V was pared by 0 bases and J by 4 bases, with 11 bases of the junction left unmatched. This CDR3 is 16 amino acids long. The germline V gene encodes CDR1 DFQATT and CDR2 SNEGSKA (reference sequence). Here the CDR3 DNA reads TGCAGTGCTAGAGATTTAGGTCGGGAGGGGGGATACGAGCAGTACTTC. This sequence encodes CSARDLGREGGYEQYF.

This clonotype was counted many times. This chain links TRBV28 with TRBJ2-5, with 7 bases fitting TRBD1. This CDR3 region has 15 residues. The germline CDR1 and CDR2 sequences are MDHEN and SYDVKM. V lost 3 bases, J lost 5 bases, and 9 bases stayed unmatched. DNA of the CDR3: TGTGCCAGCAGTTTGGGGCAGGGGGTTGGGGAGACCCAGTACTTC. It yields the protein CASSLGQGVGETQYF.

The rearrangement links TRBV4-1 to TRBJ2-5; 7 bases are shared with TRBD2. The CDR3 sequence is 15 residues long. The V gene end was trimmed by 4 bases and the J gene end by 5 bases; junction bases not matched to a gene: 10. The germline V gene has CDR1 MGHRA and CDR2 YSYEKL. The CDR3 DNA is TGCGCCAGCAGCCCTTACCTTGGGGAGGGGGAGACCCAGTACTTC. This codes for CASSPYLGEGETQYF.

This clonotype was detected many times. This chain connects TRBV5-1 to TRBJ1-3, with D maybe TRBD1 (5 bases). The CDR3 spans 15 residues. The germline V gene has CDR1 SGHRS and CDR2 YFSETQ. V lost 3 bases and J 0 bases, leaving 10 bases between the germline ends. The CDR3 spells CASSSGTVSGNTIYF. The CDR3 DNA is TGCGCCAGCAGCTCCGGGACGGTCTCTGGAAACACCATATATTTT.

This clonotype appeared many times. The chain combines TRBV11-2 with TRBJ2-1; D possibly corresponds to TRBD1 (6 bases). The V and J ends lost 3 bases and 11 bases respectively, with 17 bases between them. The CDR3 length is 14 residues. Looked up from germline, CDR1 is SGHAT and CDR2 is FQNNGV. Written as DNA, the CDR3 is TGTGCCAGCAGCTTCCAAGGGGGAAGGGGACAGCAGTTCTTC. Amino acids: CASSFQGGRGQQFF.

The chain carries TRBV5-1 and TRBJ2-3; D possibly corresponds to TRBD2 (6 bases). Germline-derived CDR1 and CDR2 are SGHRS and YFSETQ. The V end lost 8 bases, the J end lost 0 bases, and 13 bases lay between the germline ends. The CDR3 length is 14 residues. For the CDR3, the DNA is TGCGCCAGTAGGGCCGGGACTAGCACAGATACGCAGTATTTT. It encodes CASRAGTSTDTQYF.

In its sample, this clonotype was seen a few times. CDR3 in DNA: TGTGCCACAGCGGACAGGAGCTGGGAGACCCAGTACTTC. This encodes CATADRSWETQYF. V gene TRBV24-1 combines with J gene TRBJ2-5, with 7 bases matching TRBD1. V lost 10 bases to trimming and J lost 5 bases; unmatched junction nucleotides: 9. The CDR3 loop spans 13 amino acids. The germline CDR1 and CDR2 sequences are KGHDR and SFDVKD.

This clonotype appeared many times. The chain joins TRBV12-3 or TRBV12-4 to TRBJ1-1; D not resolved. The germline V and J ends were trimmed by 0 bases and 0 bases, with 5 bases remaining between them. The CDR3 extends over 14 amino acids. For the CDR3, the DNA is TGTGCCAGCAGTTTAGCGGAGCTGAACACTGAAGCTTTCTTT. Its translation: CASSLAELNTEAFF.

This chain uses TRBV28 with TRBJ1-6; D remains unclear. Germline CDR1 and CDR2: MDHEN and SYDVKM. V was pared by 7 bases and J by 5 bases, with 6 bases between. CDR3 length equals 12 residues. The CDR3 is CASIDHNSPLHF. The CDR3 DNA reads as TGTGCCAGCATCGACCATAATTCACCCCTCCACTTT.

This clonotype was seen ten or more times. The CDR3 sequence is CASSQDQLAGNNEQFF. In DNA form, the CDR3 reads TGTGCCAGCAGCCAAGATCAACTAGCGGGGAACAATGAGCAGTTCTTC. The genes are TRBV3-1 and TRBJ2-1; 10 bases match TRBD2. The trim removed 0 bases at V and 5 bases at J, leaving 4 bases unmatched. The CDR3 totals 16 residues. Germline CDR1 LGHDT, CDR2 YNNKEL (reference sequence).

This clonotype was counted at least ten times. V is TRBV19 and J is TRBJ2-7; possible D gene TRBD1, 6 bases. The CDR3 length is 16 residues. V was trimmed by 1 base and J by 3 bases, leaving 16 bases between them. Germline V lookup: CDR1 LNHDA, CDR2 SQIVND (reference sequence). The chain's CDR3 is CASSIGSGATGYEQYF. The CDR3 DNA reads as TGTGCCAGTAGTATAGGTTCAGGGGCGACAGGCTACGAGCAGTACTTC.

DNA of the CDR3: TGTGCCAGCAGCTCCCGGACAGCGACACCCCTTATCACCGGGGAGCTGTTTTTT. Translation: CASSSRTATPLITGELFF. The rearrangement uses TRBV7-3 and TRBJ2-2; a possible D gene is TRBD1 (6 bases). Germline V gene lookup returns CDR1 SGHTA and CDR2 FQGTGA. The V end was cut by 4 bases, the J end by 4 bases, with 22 bases between. The CDR3 is 18 amino acids.

About this clonotype: A read error is possible here, since a much larger clone lies one base away. J is TRBJ2-3 and V is TRBV7-8; 8 bases are a match to TRBD2. This CDR3 contains 16 residues. Unmatched junction bases numbered 9, after V lost 2 bases and J lost 5 bases. The V gene's germline CDR1 is SGHVS and CDR2 FQNEAQ. The CDR3 loop is CASSLYAPAGVDTQYF. In DNA form, the CDR3 reads TGTGCCAGCAGCTTATACGCACCAGCGGGAGTAGATACGCAGTATTTT.

The sample holds many counts of this clonotype. This chain links TRBV30 with TRBJ2-7; no clear D gene. The germline V gene encodes CDR1 GTSNPN and CDR2 SVGIG (reference sequence). CDR3 length equals 13 residues. The V and J ends lost 3 bases and 5 bases respectively, with 14 bases between them. Here the CDR3 reads CAWRPRGTDEQYF. In DNA, the CDR3 is TGTGCCTGGAGGCCCCGCGGAACGGACGAGCAGTACTTC.

This clonotype appeared many times. The genes are TRBV2 and TRBJ2-1; TRBD2 matches at 9 bases. V was pared by 6 bases and J by 9 bases, with 9 bases of the junction left unmatched. The CDR3 covers 14 residues. Germline V lookup: CDR1 SNHLY, CDR2 FYNNEI. The DNA for the CDR3 is TGTGCCAGCAGCACTAGCGGGCGGCCGGGTGAGCAGTTCTTC. Its protein is CASSTSGRPGEQFF.

This clonotype was counted ten times or more. The V call is TRBV27, the J call TRBJ2-7; TRBD2 aligns across 15 bases. The CDR3 has 14 residues. V was clipped by 6 bases and J by 6 bases; unmatched bases: 3. Germline V CDR1 and CDR2: MNHEY, SMNVEV (reference sequence). CDR3: CASRTGLAGGEQYF. The CDR3, as DNA: TGTGCCAGCAGAACGGGACTAGCGGGAGGCGAGCAGTACTTC.